The source of this TCR beta chain is a study of blood T cell repertoires in COVID-19. Overall study context: COVID-19 samples collected from the United States, Italy and Spain covered acute and convalescent phases. In each case, the material was cDNA or gDNA derived from T cells, B-cell-depleted T cells, or PBMCs.

Details on this clone: Sequence at one end of the junction differs from germline and may be a read error.

Original processing notes: For nucleated cells, counts were estimated from reference gene primer amplification. Libraries were prepared by immunoSEQ multiplex PCR; TCRdb keeps only in-frame clonotypes and omits some of them. The V and J calls and the clone size are those of that table, but D and trimming were determined from the DNA. The sample yields 80,000 to 95,000 clones, 65% to 85% seen once. The CDR3 has 11 residues. Germline CDR1 reads DFQATT; CDR2 reads SNEGSKA (reference sequence). Sequenced material: peripheral blood. This sequence joins TRBV20-1 and TRBJ2-7, with 7 nucleotides matching TRBD2. The source is a woman older than 75 with active or convalescent COVID-19. CDR3 loop: CSARGGKGLKF. The CDR3 nucleotides are TGCAGTGCTAGGGGAGGGAAGGGCCTTAAGTTT.